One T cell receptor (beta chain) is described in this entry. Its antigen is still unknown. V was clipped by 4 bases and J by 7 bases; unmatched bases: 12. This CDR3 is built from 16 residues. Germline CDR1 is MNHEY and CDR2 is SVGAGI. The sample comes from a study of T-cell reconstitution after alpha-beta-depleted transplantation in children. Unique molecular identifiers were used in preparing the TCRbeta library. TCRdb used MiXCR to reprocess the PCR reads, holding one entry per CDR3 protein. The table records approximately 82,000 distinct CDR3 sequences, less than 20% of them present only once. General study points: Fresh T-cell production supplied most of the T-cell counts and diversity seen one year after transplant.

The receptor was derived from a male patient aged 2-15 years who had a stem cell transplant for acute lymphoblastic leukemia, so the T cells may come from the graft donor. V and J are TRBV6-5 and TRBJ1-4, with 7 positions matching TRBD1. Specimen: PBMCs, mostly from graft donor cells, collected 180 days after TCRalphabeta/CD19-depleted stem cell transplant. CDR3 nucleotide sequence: TGTGCCAGCAGTTGGCTACCGGGACAGACAATTGAAAAACTGTTTTTT. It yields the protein CASSWLPGQTIEKLFF.